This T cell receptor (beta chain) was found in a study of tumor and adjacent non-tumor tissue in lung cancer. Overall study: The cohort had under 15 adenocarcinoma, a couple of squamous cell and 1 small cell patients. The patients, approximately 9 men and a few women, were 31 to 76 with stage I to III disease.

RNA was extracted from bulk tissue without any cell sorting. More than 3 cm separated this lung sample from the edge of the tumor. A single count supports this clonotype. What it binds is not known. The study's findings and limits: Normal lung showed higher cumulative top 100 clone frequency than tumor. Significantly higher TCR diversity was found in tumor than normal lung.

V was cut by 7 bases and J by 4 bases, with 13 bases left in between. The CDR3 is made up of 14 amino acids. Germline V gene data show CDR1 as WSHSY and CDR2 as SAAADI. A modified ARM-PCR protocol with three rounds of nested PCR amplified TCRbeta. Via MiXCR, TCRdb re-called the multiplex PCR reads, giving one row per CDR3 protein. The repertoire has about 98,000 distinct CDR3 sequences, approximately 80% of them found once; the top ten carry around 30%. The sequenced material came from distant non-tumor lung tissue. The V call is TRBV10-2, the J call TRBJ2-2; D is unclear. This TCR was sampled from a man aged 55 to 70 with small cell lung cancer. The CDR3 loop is CASTASISTGELFF. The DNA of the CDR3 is TGCGCCAGCACTGCTAGTATATCCACCGGGGAGCTGTTTTTT.